This T cell receptor beta chain came from a study of neurological immune-mediated disorders. For this clonotype: Antigen unknown.

CDR1 is GTSNPN and CDR2 is SVGIG in the germline V gene (reference sequence). V was trimmed by 0 bases and J by 8 bases, leaving 11 bases between them. The CDR3 is 13 amino acids. General study points: The absence of shared CDR3 amino acid sequences among expanded clones across subjects suggests private repertoires in all groups. Among 34 multiple sclerosis patients, 18 had repertoires that phylogenetic grouping placed in one related-CDR3 cluster, a possible signature.

Using its own MiXCR run on the 5' RACE reads, TCRdb lists one record per CDR3 protein. In the table there are about 66,000 distinct CDR3 sequences, about 4% of which are singletons. The receptor comes from a man aged 25 to 40 with multiple sclerosis. The sample taken for sequencing was PBMCs. This sequence joins TRBV30 and TRBJ2-1; D call uncertain. CDR3 coding DNA: TGTGCCTGGAGTGTCTCCGAAACCCATGAGCAGTTCTTC. Protein product: CAWSVSETHEQFF.